One and the same sample provided the 9 T cell receptor beta chains below, sequenced in a study of T cells in Graves' hyperthyroidism and ophthalmopathy. From RNA transcripts, TCR beta CDR3 regions were amplified. RT-PCR in the first round (using the HTBI primer set) targeted the TCR CDR3. TCRdb recomputed calls from the multiplex PCR reads with MiXCR, one row per CDR3 protein. The table lists 450,000 to 650,000 distinct CDR3 sequences, 13% to 15% of them singletons, with more than 6% in the top ten. The specimen was blood. The receptor set was obtained from a woman in her late teens or twenties with Graves' ophthalmopathy.

V usage is TRBV28 and J usage is TRBJ2-7, with 9 bases that match TRBD2. With 0 bases clipped from V and 8 bases from J, the junction kept 5 bases outside the gene matches. The CDR3 runs 14 residues. Germline assignment: CDR1 MDHEN and CDR2 SYDVKM. The CDR3 protein is CASSLWASGDKQYF. DNA for the CDR3: TGTGCCAGCAGTTTATGGGCTAGCGGGGATAAGCAGTACTTC. Full variable domain (missing parts from reference TRBV28 and TRBJ2-7): DVKVTQSSRYLVKRTGEKVFLECVQDMDHENMFWYRQDPGLGLRLIYFSYDVKMKEKGDIPEGYSVSREKKERFSLILESASTNQTSMYLCASSLWASGDKQYFGPGTRLTVT.

This clonotype was seen more than once but under ten times. It may be a read error: a sequence one base away is much more abundant. The CDR3 does not close with the conserved phenylalanine or tryptophan, likely indicating a read error. The chain is built from TRBV6-1 and TRBJ1-5; 9 bases are a match to TRBD1. Unmatched junction bases numbered 6, after V lost 3 bases and J lost 0 bases. The CDR3 length is 17 residues. Germline V gives CDR1 MNHNS, CDR2 SASEGT. The CDR3 nucleotides are TGTGCCAGCAGTGAGACAGGGGGACCCTATAGCAATCAGCCCCAGCATTCT. Translated: CASSETGGPYSNQPQHS.

The chain combines TRBV19 with TRBJ1-5; no reliable D call. Germline V gene lookup returns CDR1 LNHDA and CDR2 SQIVND (reference sequence). The CDR3 is 13 amino acids. The germline V and J ends were trimmed by 8 bases and 5 bases, with 13 bases remaining between them. The DNA for the CDR3 is TGTGCCAGTGCTCAGGTCGGGGATCAGCCCCAGCATTTT. Amino acid sequence: CASAQVGDQPQHF.

This clonotype came up many times. This rearrangement joins TRBV12-3 or TRBV12-4 to TRBJ2-7; 7 bases are shared with TRBD1. The CDR3 has 13 amino acids. V shed 8 bases and J 6 bases; nucleotides not matched to a gene: 10. The CDR3 bases are TGTGCCAGCTCCAACCTAGGGGACAGCGAGCAGTACTTC. Its translation is CASSNLGDSEQYF.

The sample holds many counts of this clonotype. The rearrangement joins TRBV11-2 to TRBJ2-2; D possibly corresponds to TRBD2 (6 bases). This CDR3 region has 16 residues. The germline CDR1 and CDR2 sequences are SGHAT and FQNNGV. V lost 1 base and J 3 bases, leaving 12 bases between the germline ends. This CDR3 is CASSLGAGLYTGELFF. The DNA for the CDR3 is TGTGCCAGCAGCTTAGGGGCGGGACTTTACACCGGGGAGCTGTTTTTT.

The sample holds many counts of this clonotype. The chain employs TRBV27 and TRBJ2-1, with unresolved D. The CDR3 covers 15 residues. V was shortened by 0 bases and J by 0 bases, with 6 bases between the two germline ends. The germline CDR1 and CDR2 sequences are MNHEY and SMNVEV (reference sequence). The CDR3 protein is CASSLSTSSYNEQFF. As DNA, the CDR3 is TGTGCCAGCAGTTTATCGACGAGCTCCTACAATGAGCAGTTCTTC.

The CDR3 loop reads CSAPLAGGGSYEQYF. The CDR3 DNA follows: TGCAGTGCCCCTCTAGCGGGAGGGGGATCCTACGAGCAGTACTTC. The J gene is TRBJ2-7, the V gene TRBV20-1, with TRBD2 identical over 12 bases. The CDR3 runs 15 residues. With V trimmed by 6 bases and J by 1 base, 7 bases remained unmatched. Germline V gives CDR1 DFQATT, CDR2 SNEGSKA (reference sequence).

The chain uses TRBV29-1 and TRBJ2-5; TRBD2 agrees at 13 bases. CDR1 and CDR2 from the germline V gene are SQVTM and ANQGSEA. This CDR3 contains 15 residues. J gave up 1 base and V 8 bases, and 7 bases lay outside the gene matches. The CDR3 bases are TGCAGCATCTCAACTAGCGGGAGGGCCCAAGAGACCCAGTACTTC. Encoded protein: CSISTSGRAQETQYF. Complete variable domain (other parts from reference TRBV29-1 and TRBJ2-5): SAVISQKPSRDICQRGTSLTIQCQVDSQVTMMFWYRQQPGQSLTLIATANQGSEATYESGFVIDKFPISRPNLTFSTLTVSNMSPEDSSIYLCSISTSGRAQETQYFGPGTRLLVL.

Remarks on this clonotype: The junction does not match germline at one end; this may be a read error. V is TRBV5-6 and J is TRBJ1-5; TRBD1 matches at 9 bases. The CDR3 spans 17 residues. Germline CDR1 SGHDT, CDR2 YYEEEE. The CDR3 nucleotides are TGTGCCAGCACACTACAGGGGGCGGTGGGTAGCGATCAGCCCCAGCATTTT. Translated: CASTLQGAVGSDQPQHF.